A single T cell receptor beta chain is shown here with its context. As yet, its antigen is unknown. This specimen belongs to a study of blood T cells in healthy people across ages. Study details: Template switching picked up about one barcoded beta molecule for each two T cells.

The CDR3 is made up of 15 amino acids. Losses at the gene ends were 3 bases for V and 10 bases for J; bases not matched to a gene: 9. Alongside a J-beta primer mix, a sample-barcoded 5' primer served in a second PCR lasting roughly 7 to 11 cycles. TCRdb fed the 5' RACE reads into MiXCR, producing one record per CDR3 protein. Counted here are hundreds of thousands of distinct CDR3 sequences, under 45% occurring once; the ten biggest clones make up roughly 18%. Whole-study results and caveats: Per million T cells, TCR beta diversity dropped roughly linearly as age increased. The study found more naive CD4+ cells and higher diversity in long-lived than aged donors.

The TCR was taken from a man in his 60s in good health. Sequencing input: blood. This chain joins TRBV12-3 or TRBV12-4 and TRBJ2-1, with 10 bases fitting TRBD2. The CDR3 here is CASSFPSGGAWEQFF. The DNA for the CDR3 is TGTGCCAGCAGTTTTCCGAGCGGGGGGGCGTGGGAGCAGTTCTTC.